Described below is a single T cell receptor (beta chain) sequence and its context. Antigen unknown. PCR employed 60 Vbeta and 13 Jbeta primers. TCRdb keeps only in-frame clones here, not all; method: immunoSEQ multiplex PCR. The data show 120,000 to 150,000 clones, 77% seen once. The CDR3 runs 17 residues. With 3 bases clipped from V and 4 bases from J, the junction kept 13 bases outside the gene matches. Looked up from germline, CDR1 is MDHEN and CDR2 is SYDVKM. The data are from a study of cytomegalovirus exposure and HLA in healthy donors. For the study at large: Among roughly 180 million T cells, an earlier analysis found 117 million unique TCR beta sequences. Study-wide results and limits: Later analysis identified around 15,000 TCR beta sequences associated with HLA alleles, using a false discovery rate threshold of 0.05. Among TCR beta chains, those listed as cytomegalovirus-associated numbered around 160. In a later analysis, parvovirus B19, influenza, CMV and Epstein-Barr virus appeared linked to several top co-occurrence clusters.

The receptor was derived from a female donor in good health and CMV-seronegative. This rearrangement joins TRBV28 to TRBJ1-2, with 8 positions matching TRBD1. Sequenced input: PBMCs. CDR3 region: CASSFQGAESSAYGYTF. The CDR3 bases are TGTGCCAGCAGTTTTCAGGGGGCCGAATCATCCGCCTATGGCTACACCTTC.